This T cell receptor beta chain was identified during a study of cytomegalovirus exposure and HLA in healthy donors. Whole-study context: The 650 to 850 first-cohort repertoires and the 120 or so validation repertoires shared the same platform, a later analysis reported. Study-level points and caveats: Across donors, most TCRs were seen rarely, yet some public ones were widespread. TCR beta chains numbering some 160 were designated cytomegalovirus-associated. A later analysis found first-cohort TCR clusters tended to co-occur in the 110 or so validation repertoires.

Some clones are missing from TCRdb's copy, which holds only in-frame ones; the method was immunoSEQ multiplex PCR. The sample shows about 280,000 clones, around 87% of them seen only once. For this clone: Its antigen is unknown.

Between the trimmed V and J ends, which lost 0 bases and 10 bases, there was a span of 12 bases. CDR3 length: 13 residues. Germline loops: CDR1 WNHNN, CDR2 SYGVQD (reference sequence). The sample consisted of PBMCs. This receptor was obtained from a woman between 18 and 30 years old in good health and CMV-seronegative. The rearrangement joins TRBV10-1 to TRBJ1-1; a possible D gene is TRBD1 (5 bases). The CDR3 loop is CASSESARVRAFF. CDR3 DNA sequence: TGCGCCAGCAGTGAGTCCGCCAGGGTTCGAGCTTTCTTT.